This TCR beta chain was captured by sequencing in a study of a mutant IDH1 vaccine in newly diagnosed glioma. The overall study: Vaccination of patients was performed eight times, in weeks 1, 3, 5, 7, 11, 15, 19 and 23. Vaccine administration was initiated 4-6 weeks following radiotherapy alone, or with temozolomide cycles.

Time point here: week 23, last vaccination. Every vaccination contained 300 ug of the mutant IDH1 20-mer peptide and was paired with topical imiquimod. Astrocytomas found in donors were new, WHO grade 3 or 4, IDH1-mutant and ATRX-lost. Here immunoSEQ multiplex PCR was the method, and the copy in TCRdb shows in-frame clones only, minus some. Of 70,000 to 90,000 clones in the sample, almost 85% are singletons; the top ten hold 2% to 2.5%. Worth noting for this clone: Its antigen is undetermined.

CDR1 is MNHNY and CDR2 is SVGAGI in the germline V gene (reference sequence). Trimming pared 4 bases from V and 9 bases from J, leaving 10 bases between. This CDR3 is 11 amino acids long. The sequences come from PBMCs, collected from a glioma patient whose treatment included an IDH1 peptide vaccine. The chain is built from TRBV6-6 and TRBJ2-7; no clear D. This sequence originates from a young man with glioma. Some clones in this sample may be carry-over from other donors' samples. The CDR3 DNA reads as TGTGCCAGCAGTTCCCCTCGGTTGCAGTACTTC. This sequence encodes CASSSPRLQYF.